This T cell receptor (beta chain) is drawn from a study of cytomegalovirus exposure and HLA in healthy donors. Whole-study context: Tens of millions of unique TCRs from HLA-typed donors were held in an early data release. Regarding the study as a whole: Sequencing had likely introduced a cluster of highly shared sequence variants as an artifact.

The CDR3 extends over 13 amino acids. Germline V CDR1 and CDR2: MNHEY, SVGAGI. Between the trimmed V and J ends, which lost 0 bases and 6 bases, there was a span of 6 bases. The PCR contained 60 Vbeta and 13 Jbeta primers. TCRdb's copy holds only in-frame clones and misses some; the assay was immunoSEQ multiplex PCR. Of some 130,000 clones in the sample, about 70% were seen once. A remark on this clone: Its antigen is not identified.

The chain combines TRBV6-5 with TRBJ1-5; TRBD1 is a possible D gene (5 bases). The TCR originated in a man aged 35-49 years in good health and CMV-seronegative. The sequenced sample consisted of PBMCs. The CDR3 DNA follows: TGTGCCAGCAGTTACTCTAGGGGTCAGCCCCAGCATTTT. Protein: CASSYSRGQPQHF.